Only a few counts were recorded for the clone carrying this T cell receptor (beta chain). Researchers ran the PCR with 60 Vbeta and 13 Jbeta primers. Produced via immunoSEQ multiplex PCR; TCRdb's table is partial and in-frame only. The sample records 200,000 to 250,000 clones, over 80% being singletons. The data belong to a study of cytomegalovirus exposure and HLA in healthy donors. Germline CDR1 reads ENHRY; CDR2 reads SYGVKD. Trimming shortened V by 4 bases and J by 8 bases, and 6 bases separated the two germline ends. The length of the CDR3 is 11 residues. Sequenced sample: PBMCs. The J gene is TRBJ2-1, the V gene TRBV10-3, with D possibly TRBD1 on 6 matching bases. The clonotype was recovered from a woman aged 45-59 years in good health and CMV-seropositive. The CDR3 nucleotides read TGTGCCATCAGTGCAGGGGATGAGCAGTTCTTC. Its protein is CAISAGDEQFF.